The 3 T cell receptor beta chains given below trace back to one sample, sequenced in a study of esophageal squamous cell carcinoma under preoperative chemotherapy (dated by TCRdb to 2017 to 2018). The label giving this sample's time point can be read as: before preoperative PTX-NDP chemotherapy. Receptor amplification or capture employed PCR. Sequencing instrument: HiSeq X Ten. TCRdb reprocessing: public reads trimmed at Q25 with fastp, clones called with MiXCR, in-frame beta chains kept. When rows share a CDR3 protein, they turn into one entry using the most common DNA and genes. Across this sample there are more than 15,000 distinct CDR3 sequences, with more than 45% seen only once. Of the sample, around 29% falls within the top ten clones. Sample collection occurred from a patient given preoperative chemotherapy. The receptors here all came from a human donor with esophageal squamous cell carcinoma. The donor label of this sample is uncertain.

With regard to this clonotype: Germline is not matched at one junction end, which may reflect a read error. The chain carries TRBV6-1 and TRBJ2-5, with 8 positions matching TRBD1. The DNA end favors TRBJ2-3, so the J call may be wrong. Germline CDR1 and CDR2: MNHNS and SASEGT. The CDR3 contains 16 residues. The CDR3 DNA follows: TGTGCCAGCAGGGGAGCGCGGGGCCAGGGGGCAGAGACGCAGTATTTT. Translation gives CASRGARGQGAETQYF.

Only one count was recorded for this clonotype. The chain links TRBV6-1 to TRBJ2-7; the match to TRBD1 covers 7 bases. In germline, CDR1 is MNHNS, CDR2 SASEGT. This CDR3 spans 11 amino acids. Losses at the gene ends were 8 bases for V and 3 bases for J; bases not matched to a gene: 1. DNA for the CDR3: TGTGCCAGCCGGGACAGCTACGAGCAGTACTTC. Translating it yields CASRDSYEQYF.

This sequence joins TRBV6-4 and TRBJ2-3; TRBD2 aligns across 10 bases. V lost 3 bases to trimming and J lost 0 bases; unmatched junction nucleotides: 0. Germline-derived CDR1 and CDR2 are MRHNA and SNTAGT. The CDR3 has 15 amino acids. CDR3 amino acids: CASSELAGSTDTQYF. The CDR3 DNA reads TGTGCCAGCAGTGAACTAGCGGGGAGCACAGATACGCAGTATTTT.